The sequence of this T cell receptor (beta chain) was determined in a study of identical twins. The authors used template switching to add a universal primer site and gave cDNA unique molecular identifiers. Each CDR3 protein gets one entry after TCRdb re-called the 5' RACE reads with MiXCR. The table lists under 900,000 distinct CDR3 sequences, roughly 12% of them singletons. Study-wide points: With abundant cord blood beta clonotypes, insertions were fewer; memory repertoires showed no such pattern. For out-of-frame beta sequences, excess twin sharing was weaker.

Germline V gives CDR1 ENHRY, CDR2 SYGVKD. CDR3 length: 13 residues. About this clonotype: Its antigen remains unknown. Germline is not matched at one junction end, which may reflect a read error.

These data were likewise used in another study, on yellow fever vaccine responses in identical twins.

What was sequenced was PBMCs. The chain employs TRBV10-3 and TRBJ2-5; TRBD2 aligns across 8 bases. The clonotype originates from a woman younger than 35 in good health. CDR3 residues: CAISGTSQGTQYF. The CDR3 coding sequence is TGTGCCATCAGTGGGACTAGCCAAGGGACCCAGTACTTC.